The clone carrying this TCR beta chain was observed a few times. The target antigen is unknown. Gene names denote mouse genes. Sequencing ends 4 residues short of the CDR3 end; the germline J gene provides the rest. cDNA prepared by RNA extraction and subsequent reverse transcription served as the template for sequencing. Clones were read by immunoSEQ multiplex PCR, and TCRdb kept only the in-frame ones, dropping some. This sample has roughly 260,000 clones and no singletons, with about 1.2% in the ten largest. Trimming at V came to 3 bases and at J to 1 base, leaving 5 bases not matched to a gene. The germline V gene encodes CDR1 NSHNY and CDR2 SYGAGN. The CDR3 extends over 16 amino acids. These data come from a study of CD8+ T cells in alopecia areata. Overall study: Female C3H/HeJ recipients aged about 7-11 weeks got skin from C3H/HeJ graft donors aged about 6-12 months that had spontaneous alopecia.

Study observations and caveats: Patients displayed less clarity in TCR sharing than mice, a finding possibly related to HLA. Higher clonality was seen in lesional scalp than in normal scalp, especially in alopecia totalis/universalis.

Markers including CD4, CD8alpha, NKG2D and NKG2ACE guided sorting of pooled cutaneous lymph node cells. The sequence came from a C3H/HeJ mouse with alopecia areata. The MHC haplotype of the strain is H2-k. The V call is TRBV13-1, the J call TRBJ2-2, with 8 bases lining up with TRBD1. Source material: CD4+ T cells sorted from a lymph node. The CDR3 loop is CASSGKQGGNTGQLYF. The sequenced CDR3 bases are TGTGCCAGCAGTGGAAAACAGGGGGGAAACACCGGG.